This T cell receptor (beta chain) originates from a study of beta chain features in type 1 diabetes. In the study overall: Sorted cells, more than 95,000,000 in number, were examined across all samples. General study findings and limits: Type 1 diabetes patients showed fewer insertions and more deletions at VDJ junctions.

Isolated RNA was reverse transcribed in full, so expressed TCRB transcripts were sequenced. The table came from immunoSEQ multiplex PCR; TCRdb's copy has only in-frame clones and leaves some out. Of around 430,000 clones listed, over 25% are singletons. This CDR3 has 12 residues. The germline gives CDR1 SNHLY, CDR2 FYNNEI. V shed 8 bases and J shed 2 bases, with 9 bases lying between them. Purity exceeded 98% in all sorted populations. To note about this clone: Its antigen is unidentified.

Sequencing input: naive CD4+ T cells from blood. The chain couples TRBV2 to TRBJ2-5; tentatively, D is TRBD1 (6 bases). The receptor was derived from a man younger than 35 in good health. The CDR3 coding sequence is TGTGCCAGCGGGCAGGGGCAAGAGACCCAGTACTTC. Its protein product is CASGQGQETQYF.